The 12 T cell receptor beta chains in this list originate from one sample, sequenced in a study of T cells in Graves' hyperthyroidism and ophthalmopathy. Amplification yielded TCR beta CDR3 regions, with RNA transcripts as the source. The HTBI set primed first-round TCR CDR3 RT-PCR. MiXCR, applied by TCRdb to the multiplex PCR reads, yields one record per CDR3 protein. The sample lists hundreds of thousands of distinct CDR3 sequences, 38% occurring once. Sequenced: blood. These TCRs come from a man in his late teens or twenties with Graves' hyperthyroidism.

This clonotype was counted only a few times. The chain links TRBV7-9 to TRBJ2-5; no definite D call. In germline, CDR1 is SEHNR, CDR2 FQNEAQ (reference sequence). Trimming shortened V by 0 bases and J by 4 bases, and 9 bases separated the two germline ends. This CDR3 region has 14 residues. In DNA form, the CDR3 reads TGTGCCAGCAGCTTAGCGCATACGCGAGAGACCCAGTACTTC. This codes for CASSLAHTRETQYF.

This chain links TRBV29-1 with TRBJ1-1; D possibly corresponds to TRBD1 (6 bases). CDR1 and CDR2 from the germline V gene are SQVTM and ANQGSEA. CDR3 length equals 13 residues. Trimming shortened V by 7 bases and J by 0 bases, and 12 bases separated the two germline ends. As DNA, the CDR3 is TGCAGCGGACGACAGGAGGTGAACACTGAAGCTTTCTTT. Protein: CSGRQEVNTEAFF. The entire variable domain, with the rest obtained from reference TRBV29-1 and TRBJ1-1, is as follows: SAVISQKPSRDICQRGTSLTIQCQVDSQVTMMFWYRQQPGQSLTLIATANQGSEATYESGFVIDKFPISRPNLTFSTLTVSNMSPEDSSIYLCSGRQEVNTEAFFGQGTRLTVV.

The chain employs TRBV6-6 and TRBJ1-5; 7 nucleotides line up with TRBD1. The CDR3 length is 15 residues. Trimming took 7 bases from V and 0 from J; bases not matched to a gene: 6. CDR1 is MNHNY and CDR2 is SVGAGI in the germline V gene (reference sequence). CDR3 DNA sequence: TGTGCCAGCATCGGGACAGCATATAGCAATCAGCCCCAGCATTTT. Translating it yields CASIGTAYSNQPQHF.

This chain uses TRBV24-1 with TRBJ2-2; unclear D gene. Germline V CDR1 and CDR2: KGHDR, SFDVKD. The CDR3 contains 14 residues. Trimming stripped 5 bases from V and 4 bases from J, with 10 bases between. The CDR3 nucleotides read TGTGCCACCAGTGGGACGGCCCCCACCGGGGAGCTGTTTTTT. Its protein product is CATSGTAPTGELFF.

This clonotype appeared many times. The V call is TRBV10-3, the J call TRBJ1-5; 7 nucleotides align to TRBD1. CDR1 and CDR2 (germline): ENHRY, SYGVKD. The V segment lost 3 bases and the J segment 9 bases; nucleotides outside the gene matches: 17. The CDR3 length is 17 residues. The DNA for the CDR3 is TGTGCCATCAGTGAAAGGGAACCAAGACAGGGCCAATTGCCCCAGCATTTT. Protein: CAISEREPRQGQLPQHF.

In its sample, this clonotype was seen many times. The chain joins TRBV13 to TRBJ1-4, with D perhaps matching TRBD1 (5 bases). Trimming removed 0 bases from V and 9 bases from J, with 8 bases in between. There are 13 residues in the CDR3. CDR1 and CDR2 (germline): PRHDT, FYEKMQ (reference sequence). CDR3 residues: CASSLGRQKKLFF. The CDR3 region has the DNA TGTGCCAGCAGCTTAGGCAGACAGAAAAAACTGTTTTTT.

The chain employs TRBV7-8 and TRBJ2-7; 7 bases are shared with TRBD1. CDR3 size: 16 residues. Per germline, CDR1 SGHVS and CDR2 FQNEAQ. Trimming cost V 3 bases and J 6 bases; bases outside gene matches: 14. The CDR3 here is CASSLVFGTAAREQYF. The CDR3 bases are TGTGCCAGCAGCTTGGTGTTCGGGACAGCAGCTCGCGAGCAGTACTTC.

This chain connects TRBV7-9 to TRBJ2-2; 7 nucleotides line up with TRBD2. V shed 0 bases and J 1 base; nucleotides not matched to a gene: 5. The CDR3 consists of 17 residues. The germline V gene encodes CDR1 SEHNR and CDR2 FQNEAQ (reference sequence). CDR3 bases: TGTGCCAGCAGCTTAGCTGGTGCGGGGGAGAACACCGGGGAGCTGTTTTTT. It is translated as CASSLAGAGENTGELFF.

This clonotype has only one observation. The CDR3 region is CASSVEGNTVEAFF. DNA for the CDR3: TGTGCCAGCAGCGTAGAGGGGAATACAGTTGAAGCTTTCTTT. The chain is built from TRBV9 and TRBJ1-1; D perhaps matches TRBD1 (5 bases). V lost 0 bases to trimming and J lost 7 bases, with 13 bases between them. This CDR3 region has 14 residues. The germline V gene has CDR1 SGDLS and CDR2 YYNGEE.

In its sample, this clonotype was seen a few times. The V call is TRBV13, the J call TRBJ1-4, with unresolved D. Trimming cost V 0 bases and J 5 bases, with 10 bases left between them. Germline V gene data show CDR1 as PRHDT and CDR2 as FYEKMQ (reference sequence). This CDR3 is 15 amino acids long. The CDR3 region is CASSLGLPGNEKLFF. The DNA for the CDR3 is TGTGCCAGCAGCTTAGGCCTACCGGGAAATGAAAAACTGTTTTTT.

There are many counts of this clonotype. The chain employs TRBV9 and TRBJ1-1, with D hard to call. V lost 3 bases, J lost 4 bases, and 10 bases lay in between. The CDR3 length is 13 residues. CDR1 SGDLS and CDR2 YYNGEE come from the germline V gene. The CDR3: CASSEIPVTEAFF. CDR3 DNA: TGTGCCAGCAGCGAGATTCCGGTCACTGAAGCTTTCTTT.

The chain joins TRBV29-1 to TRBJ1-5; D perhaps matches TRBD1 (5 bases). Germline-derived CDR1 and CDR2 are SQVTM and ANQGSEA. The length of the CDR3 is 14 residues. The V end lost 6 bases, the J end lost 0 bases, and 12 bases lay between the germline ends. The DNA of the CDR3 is TGCAGCGTCTCCGAGGGGAGTAGCAATCAGCCCCAGCATTTT. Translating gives CSVSEGSSNQPQHF.